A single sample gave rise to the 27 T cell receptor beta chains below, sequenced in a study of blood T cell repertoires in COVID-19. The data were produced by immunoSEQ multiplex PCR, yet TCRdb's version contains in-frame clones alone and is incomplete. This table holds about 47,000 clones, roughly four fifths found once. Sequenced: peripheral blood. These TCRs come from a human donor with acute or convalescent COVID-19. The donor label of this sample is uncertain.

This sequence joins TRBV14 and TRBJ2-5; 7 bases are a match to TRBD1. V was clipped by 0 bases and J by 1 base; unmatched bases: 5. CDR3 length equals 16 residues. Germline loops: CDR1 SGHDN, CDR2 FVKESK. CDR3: CASSQDWDSSQETQYF. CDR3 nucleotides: TGTGCCAGCAGCCAAGATTGGGACAGTAGCCAAGAGACCCAGTACTTC.

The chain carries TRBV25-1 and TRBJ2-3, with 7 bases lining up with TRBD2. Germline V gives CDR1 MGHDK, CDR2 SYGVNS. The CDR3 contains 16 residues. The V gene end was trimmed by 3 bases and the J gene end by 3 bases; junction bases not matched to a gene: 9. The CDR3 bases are TGTGCCAGCAGTGATCCCGAGGGAGGGTTTACAGATACGCAGTATTTT. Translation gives CASSDPEGGFTDTQYF.

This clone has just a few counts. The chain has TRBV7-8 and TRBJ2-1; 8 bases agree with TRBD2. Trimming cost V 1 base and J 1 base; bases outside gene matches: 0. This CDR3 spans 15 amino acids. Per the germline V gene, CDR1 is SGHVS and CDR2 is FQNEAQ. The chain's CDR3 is CASSLVAGSYNEQFF. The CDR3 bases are TGTGCCAGCAGCTTAGTAGCGGGGTCCTACAATGAGCAGTTCTTC.

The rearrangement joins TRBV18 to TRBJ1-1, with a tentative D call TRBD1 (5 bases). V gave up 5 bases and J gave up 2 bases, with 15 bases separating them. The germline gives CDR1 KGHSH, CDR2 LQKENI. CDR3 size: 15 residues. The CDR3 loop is CASSYASGTNTEAFF. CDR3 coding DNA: TGTGCCAGCTCATACGCATCCGGGACTAACACTGAAGCTTTCTTT.

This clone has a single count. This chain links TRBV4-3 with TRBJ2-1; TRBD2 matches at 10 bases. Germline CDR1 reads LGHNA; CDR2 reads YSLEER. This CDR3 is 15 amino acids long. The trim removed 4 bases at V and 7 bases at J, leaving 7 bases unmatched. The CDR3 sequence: CASSRVGTSENEQFF. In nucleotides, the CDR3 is TGCGCCAGCAGCCGCGTCGGGACTAGCGAGAATGAGCAGTTCTTC.

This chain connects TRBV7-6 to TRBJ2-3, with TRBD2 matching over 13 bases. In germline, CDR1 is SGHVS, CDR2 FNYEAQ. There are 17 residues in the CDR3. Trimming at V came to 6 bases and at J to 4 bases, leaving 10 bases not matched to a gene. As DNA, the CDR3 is TGTGCCAGCAGTTCACCCACTAGCGGGGGGGCCGCAGATACGCAGTATTTT. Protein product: CASSSPTSGGAADTQYF.

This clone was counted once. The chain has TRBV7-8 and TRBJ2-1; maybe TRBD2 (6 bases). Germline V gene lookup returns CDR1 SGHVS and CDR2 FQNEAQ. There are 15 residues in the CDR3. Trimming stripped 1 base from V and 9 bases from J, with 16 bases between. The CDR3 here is CASSLGRLAAVEQFF. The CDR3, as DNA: TGTGCCAGCAGCTTAGGTAGATTAGCGGCAGTTGAGCAGTTCTTC.

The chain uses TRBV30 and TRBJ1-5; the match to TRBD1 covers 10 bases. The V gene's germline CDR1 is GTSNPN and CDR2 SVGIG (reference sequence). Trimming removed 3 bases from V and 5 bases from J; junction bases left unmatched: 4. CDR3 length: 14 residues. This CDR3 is CAWSPGTGDQPQHF. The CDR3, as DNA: TGTGCCTGGAGCCCCGGGACAGGGGATCAGCCCCAGCATTTT.

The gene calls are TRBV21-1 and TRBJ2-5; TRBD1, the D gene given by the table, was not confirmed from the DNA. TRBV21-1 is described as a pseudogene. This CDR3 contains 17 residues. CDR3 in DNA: TGTGCCAGCAGCAAAGAGAACCGGGACAGGGTAGAGGAGACCCAGTACTTC. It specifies CASSKENRDRVEETQYF.

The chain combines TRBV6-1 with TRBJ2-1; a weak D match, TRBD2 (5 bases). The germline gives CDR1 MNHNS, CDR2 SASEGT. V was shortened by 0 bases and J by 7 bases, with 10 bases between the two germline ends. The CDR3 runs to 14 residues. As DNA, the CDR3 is TGTGCCAGCAGTGAAGCCATGGGAGCTAATGAGCAGTTCTTC. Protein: CASSEAMGANEQFF.

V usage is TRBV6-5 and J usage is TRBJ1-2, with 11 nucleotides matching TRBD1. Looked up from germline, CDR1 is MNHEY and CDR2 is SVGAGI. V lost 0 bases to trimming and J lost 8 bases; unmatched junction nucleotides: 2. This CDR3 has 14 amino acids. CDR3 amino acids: CASSYSDRGLGYTF. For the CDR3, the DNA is TGTGCCAGCAGTTACTCGGACAGGGGGCTGGGCTACACCTTC.

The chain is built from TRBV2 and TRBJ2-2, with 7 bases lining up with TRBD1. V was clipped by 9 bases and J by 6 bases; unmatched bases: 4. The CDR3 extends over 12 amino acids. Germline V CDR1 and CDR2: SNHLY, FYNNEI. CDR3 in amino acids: CASSQGAGELFF. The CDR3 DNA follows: TGTGCCAGTTCCCAGGGGGCCGGGGAGCTGTTTTTT. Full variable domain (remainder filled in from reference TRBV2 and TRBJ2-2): EPEVTQTPSHQVTQMGQEVILRCVPISNHLYFYWYRQILGQKVEFLVSFYNNEISEKSEIFDDQFSVERPDGSNFTLKIRSTKLEDSAMYFCASSQGAGELFFGEGSRLTVL.

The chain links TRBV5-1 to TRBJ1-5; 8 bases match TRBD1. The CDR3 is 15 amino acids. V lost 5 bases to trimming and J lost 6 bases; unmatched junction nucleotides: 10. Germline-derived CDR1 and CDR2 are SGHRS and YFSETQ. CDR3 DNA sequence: TGCGCCAGCAGGATGACAGGGGATTTGAGTCAGCCCCAGCATTTT. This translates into CASRMTGDLSQPQHF.

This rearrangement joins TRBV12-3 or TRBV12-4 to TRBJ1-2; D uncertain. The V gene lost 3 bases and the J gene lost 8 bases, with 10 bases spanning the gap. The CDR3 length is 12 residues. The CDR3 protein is CASSLRVGGYTF. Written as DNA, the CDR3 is TGTGCCAGCAGTTTGAGGGTAGGAGGCTACACCTTC.

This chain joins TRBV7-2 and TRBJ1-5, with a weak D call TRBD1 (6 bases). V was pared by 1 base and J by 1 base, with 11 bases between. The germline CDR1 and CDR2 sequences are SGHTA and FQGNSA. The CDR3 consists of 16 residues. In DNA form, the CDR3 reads TGTGCCAGCAGCTTAGTGGCTAGGGGGAGCAATCAGCCCCAGCATTTT. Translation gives CASSLVARGSNQPQHF.

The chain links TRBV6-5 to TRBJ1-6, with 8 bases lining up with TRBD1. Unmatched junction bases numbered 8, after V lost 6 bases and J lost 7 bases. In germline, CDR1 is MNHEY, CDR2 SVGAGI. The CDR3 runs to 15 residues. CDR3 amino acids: CASRDQGAKNSPLHF. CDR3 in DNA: TGTGCCAGCAGGGACCAGGGGGCGAAGAATTCACCCCTCCACTTT.

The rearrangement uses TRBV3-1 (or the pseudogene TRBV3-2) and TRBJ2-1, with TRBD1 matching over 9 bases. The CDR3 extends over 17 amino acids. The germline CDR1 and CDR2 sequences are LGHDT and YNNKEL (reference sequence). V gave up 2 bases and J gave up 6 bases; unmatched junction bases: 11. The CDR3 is CASSQFSGTGFINEQFF. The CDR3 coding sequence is TGTGCCAGCAGCCAATTCTCAGGGACAGGGTTTATCAATGAGCAGTTCTTC.

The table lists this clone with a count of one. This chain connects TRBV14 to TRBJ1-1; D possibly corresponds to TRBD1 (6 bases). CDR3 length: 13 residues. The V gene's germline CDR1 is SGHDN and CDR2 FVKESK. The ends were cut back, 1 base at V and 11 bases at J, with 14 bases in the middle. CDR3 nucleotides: TGTGCCAGCAGCCAAGTTTGGGCAGGGGACGCTTTCTTT. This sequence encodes CASSQVWAGDAFF.

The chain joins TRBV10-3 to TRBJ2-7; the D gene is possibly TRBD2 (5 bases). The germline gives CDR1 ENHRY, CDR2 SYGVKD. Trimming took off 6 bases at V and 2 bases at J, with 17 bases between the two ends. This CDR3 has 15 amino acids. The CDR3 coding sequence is TGTGCCATCAGCCCGGACGGGCTGGGAGCCTACGAGCAGTACTTC. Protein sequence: CAISPDGLGAYEQYF.

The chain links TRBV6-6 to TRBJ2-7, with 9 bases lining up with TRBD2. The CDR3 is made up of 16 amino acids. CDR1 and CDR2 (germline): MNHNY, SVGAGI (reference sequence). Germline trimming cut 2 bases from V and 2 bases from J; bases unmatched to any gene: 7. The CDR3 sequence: CASSYPASGTTYEQYF. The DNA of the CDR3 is TGTGCCAGCAGTTACCCCGCTAGCGGGACTACCTACGAGCAGTACTTC.

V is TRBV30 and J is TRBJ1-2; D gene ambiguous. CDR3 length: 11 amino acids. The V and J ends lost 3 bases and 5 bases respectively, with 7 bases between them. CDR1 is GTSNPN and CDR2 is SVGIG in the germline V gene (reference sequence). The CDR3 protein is CAWRIQYGYTF. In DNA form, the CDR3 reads TGTGCCTGGAGAATACAGTATGGCTACACCTTC.

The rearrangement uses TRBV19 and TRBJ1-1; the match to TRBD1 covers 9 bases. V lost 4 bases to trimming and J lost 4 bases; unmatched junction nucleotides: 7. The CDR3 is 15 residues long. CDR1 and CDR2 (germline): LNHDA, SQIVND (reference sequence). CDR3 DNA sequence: TGTGCCAGTAGTAGGCCGGGACAGGGTATCACTGAAGCTTTCTTT. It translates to CASSRPGQGITEAFF.

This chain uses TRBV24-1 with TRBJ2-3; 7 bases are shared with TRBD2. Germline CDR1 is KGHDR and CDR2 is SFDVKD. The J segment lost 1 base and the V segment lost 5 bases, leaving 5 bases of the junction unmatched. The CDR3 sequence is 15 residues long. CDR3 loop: CATSVGGGGTDTQYF. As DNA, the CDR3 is TGTGCCACCAGTGTGGGTGGGGGGGGCACAGATACGCAGTATTTT.

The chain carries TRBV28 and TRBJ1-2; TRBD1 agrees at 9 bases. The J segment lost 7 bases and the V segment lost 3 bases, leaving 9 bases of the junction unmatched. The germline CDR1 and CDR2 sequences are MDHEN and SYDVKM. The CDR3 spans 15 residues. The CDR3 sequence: CASSFTGTGKGGYTF. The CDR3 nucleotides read TGTGCCAGCAGTTTCACCGGGACAGGGAAGGGTGGCTACACCTTC.

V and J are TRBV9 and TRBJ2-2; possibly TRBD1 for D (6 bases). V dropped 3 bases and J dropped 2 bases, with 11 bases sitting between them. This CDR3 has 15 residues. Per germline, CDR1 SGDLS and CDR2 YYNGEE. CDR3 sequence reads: CASSDQTGNTGELFF. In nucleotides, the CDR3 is TGTGCCAGCAGCGACCAGACAGGCAACACCGGGGAGCTGTTTTTT.

Here the CDR3 DNA reads TGTGCCAGCAGCTTAGTTGTTTCGGGCGAGCAGTACTTC. Translated, it gives CASSLVVSGEQYF. The chain has TRBV7-2 and TRBJ2-7; D is ambiguous. Deletions cut 1 base from V and 6 bases from J, with 10 bases between. The CDR3 has 13 residues. Germline V lookup: CDR1 SGHTA, CDR2 FQGNSA.

CDR3 coding DNA: TGTGCCAGCAGCCAAGGGAGGGAAGAGACCCAGTACTTC. Amino acids: CASSQGREETQYF. The chain joins TRBV3-1 (or the pseudogene TRBV3-2) to TRBJ2-5; the D gene is possibly TRBD2 (6 bases). The ends were cut back, 1 base at V and 3 bases at J, with 6 bases in the middle. Germline V gene lookup returns CDR1 LGHDT and CDR2 YNNKEL (reference sequence). This CDR3 is built from 13 residues.